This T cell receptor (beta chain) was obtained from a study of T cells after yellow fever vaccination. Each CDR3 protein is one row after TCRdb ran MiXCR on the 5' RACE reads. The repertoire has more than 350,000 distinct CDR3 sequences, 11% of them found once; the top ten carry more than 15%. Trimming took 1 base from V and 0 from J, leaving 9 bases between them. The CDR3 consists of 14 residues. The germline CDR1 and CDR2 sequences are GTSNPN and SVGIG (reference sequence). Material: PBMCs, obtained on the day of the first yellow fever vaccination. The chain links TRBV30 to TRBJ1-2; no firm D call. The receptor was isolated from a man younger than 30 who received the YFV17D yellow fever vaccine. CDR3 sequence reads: CAWSAGVANYGYTF. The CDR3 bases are TGTGCCTGGAGTGCCGGCGTGGCTAACTATGGCTACACCTTC.